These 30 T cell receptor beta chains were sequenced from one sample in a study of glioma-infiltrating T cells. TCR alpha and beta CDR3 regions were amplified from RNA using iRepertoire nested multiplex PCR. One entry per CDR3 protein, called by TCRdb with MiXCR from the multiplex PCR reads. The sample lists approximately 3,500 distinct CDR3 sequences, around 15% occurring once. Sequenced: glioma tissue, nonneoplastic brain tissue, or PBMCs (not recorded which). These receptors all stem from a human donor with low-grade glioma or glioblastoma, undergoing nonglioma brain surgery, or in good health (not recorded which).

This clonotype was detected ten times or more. For the CDR3, the DNA is TGTGCCAGCAGCCTCGAGCTGAACACTGAAGCTTTCTTT. Translation gives CASSLELNTEAFF. This rearrangement joins TRBV3-1 to TRBJ1-1; D is uncertain. V was trimmed by 4 bases and J by 0 bases, leaving 6 bases between them. Per the germline V gene, CDR1 is LGHDT and CDR2 is YNNKEL (reference sequence). The CDR3 totals 13 residues. The entire variable domain, with the rest obtained from reference TRBV3-1 and TRBJ1-1, is as follows: DTAVSQTPKYLVTQMGNDKSIKCEQNLGHDTMYWYKQDSKKFLKIMFSYNNKELIINETVPNRFSPKSPDKAHLNLHINSLELGDSAVYFCASSLELNTEAFFGQGTRLTVV.

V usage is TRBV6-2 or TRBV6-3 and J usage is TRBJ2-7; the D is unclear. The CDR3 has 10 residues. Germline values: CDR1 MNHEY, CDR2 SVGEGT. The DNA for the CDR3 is TGTGAAGGCGGCCCATGGGAGCAGTACGTC. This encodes CEGGPWEQYV.

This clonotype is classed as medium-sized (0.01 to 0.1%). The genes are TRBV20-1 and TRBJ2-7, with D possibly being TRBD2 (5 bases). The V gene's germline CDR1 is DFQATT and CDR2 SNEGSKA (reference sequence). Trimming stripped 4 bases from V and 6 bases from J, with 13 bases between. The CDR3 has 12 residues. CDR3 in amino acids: CSATGLAFEQYV. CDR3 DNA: TGCAGTGCTACCGGACTGGCGTTCGAGCAGTACGTC.

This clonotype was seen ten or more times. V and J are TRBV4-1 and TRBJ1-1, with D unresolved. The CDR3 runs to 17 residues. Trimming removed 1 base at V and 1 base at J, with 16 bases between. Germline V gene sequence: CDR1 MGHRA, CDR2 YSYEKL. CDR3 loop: CASSQGPALTPNTEAFF. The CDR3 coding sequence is TGCGCCAGCAGCCAAGGACCAGCTTTAACCCCGAACACTGAAGCTTTCTTT.

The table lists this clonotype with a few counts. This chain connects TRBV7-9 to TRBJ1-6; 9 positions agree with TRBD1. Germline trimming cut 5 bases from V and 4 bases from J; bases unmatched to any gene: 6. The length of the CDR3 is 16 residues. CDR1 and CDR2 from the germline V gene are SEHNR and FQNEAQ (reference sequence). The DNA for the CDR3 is TGTGCCAGCAGCCACGGACAGGGGTTTTATAATTCACCCCTCCACTTT. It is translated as CASSHGQGFYNSPLHF.

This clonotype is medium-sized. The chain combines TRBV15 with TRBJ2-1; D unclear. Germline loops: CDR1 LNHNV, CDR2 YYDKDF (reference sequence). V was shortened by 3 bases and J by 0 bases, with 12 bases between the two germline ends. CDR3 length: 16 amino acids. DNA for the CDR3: TGTGCCACCAGCAGTCCCGACCTGAGCTCCTACAATGAGCAGTTCTTC. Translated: CATSSPDLSSYNEQFF.

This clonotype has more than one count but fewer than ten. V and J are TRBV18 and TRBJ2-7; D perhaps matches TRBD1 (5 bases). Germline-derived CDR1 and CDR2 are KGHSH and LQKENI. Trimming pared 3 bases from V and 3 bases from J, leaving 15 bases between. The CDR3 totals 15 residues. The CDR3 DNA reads TGTGCCAGCTCACCCCGGGTCAGGGTGAGCTACGAGCAGTACGTC. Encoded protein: CASSPRVRVSYEQYV.

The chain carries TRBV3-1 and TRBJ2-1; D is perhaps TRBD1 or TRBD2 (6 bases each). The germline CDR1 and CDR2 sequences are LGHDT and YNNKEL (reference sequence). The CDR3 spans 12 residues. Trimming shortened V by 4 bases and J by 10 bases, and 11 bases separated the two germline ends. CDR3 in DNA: TGTGCCAGCAGCCTCCTGGGGGGCGAGCAGTTCTTC. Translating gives CASSLLGGEQFF.

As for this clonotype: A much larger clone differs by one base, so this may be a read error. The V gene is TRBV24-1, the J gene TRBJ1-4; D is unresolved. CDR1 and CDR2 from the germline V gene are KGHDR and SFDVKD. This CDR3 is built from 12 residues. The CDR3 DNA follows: TGTGCCACCGGTGAGGGTGACGAAAAACTGTTTTTT. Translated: CATGEGDEKLFF.

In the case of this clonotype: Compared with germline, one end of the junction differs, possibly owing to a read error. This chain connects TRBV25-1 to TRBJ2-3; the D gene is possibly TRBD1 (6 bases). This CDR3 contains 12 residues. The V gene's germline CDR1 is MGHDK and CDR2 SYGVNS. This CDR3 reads CTSNRDGDTQYF. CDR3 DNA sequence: TGTACCAGCAACAGGGACGGAGATACGCAGTATTTT.

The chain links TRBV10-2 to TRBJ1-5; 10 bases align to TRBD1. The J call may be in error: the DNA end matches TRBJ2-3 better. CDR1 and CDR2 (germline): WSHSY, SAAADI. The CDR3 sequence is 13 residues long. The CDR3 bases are TGCGCCAGCACCCTGACAGGGGGCCAGCCCCAGTATTTT. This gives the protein CASTLTGGQPQYF.

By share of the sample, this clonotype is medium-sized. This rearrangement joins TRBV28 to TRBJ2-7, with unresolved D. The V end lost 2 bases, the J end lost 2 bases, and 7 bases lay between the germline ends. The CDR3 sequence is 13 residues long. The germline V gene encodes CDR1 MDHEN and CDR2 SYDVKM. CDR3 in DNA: TGTGCCAGCAGTTTAGGCAGGACCTACGAGCAGTACGTC. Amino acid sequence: CASSLGRTYEQYV.

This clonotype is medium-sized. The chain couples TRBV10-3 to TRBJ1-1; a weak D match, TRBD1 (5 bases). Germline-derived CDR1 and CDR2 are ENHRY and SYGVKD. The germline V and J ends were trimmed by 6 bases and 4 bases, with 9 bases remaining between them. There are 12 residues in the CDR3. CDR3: CAISMGGTEAFF. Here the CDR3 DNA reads TGTGCCATCAGCATGGGGGGCACTGAAGCTTTCTTT.

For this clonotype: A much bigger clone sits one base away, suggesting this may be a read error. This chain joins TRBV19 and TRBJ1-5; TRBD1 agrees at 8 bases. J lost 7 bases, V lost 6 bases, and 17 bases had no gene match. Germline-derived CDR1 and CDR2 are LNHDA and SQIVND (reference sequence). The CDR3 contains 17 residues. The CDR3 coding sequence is TGTGCCAGTAGGATTGGGGACAGGCTTCCCCCGGGGCAGCCCCAGCATTTT. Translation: CASRIGDRLPPGQPQHF.

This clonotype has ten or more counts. CDR3 loop: CASSLMGGTNTEAFF. DNA of the CDR3: TGTGCCAGCAGCTTAATGGGAGGAACGAACACTGAAGCTTTCTTT. The chain joins TRBV7-3 to TRBJ1-1; unclear D gene. V was shortened by 1 base and J by 1 base, with 10 bases between the two germline ends. CDR3 length: 15 residues. The germline CDR1 and CDR2 sequences are SGHTA and FQGTGA.

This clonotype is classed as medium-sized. The CDR3 here is CASSLSRNQPQHF. DNA for the CDR3: TGTGCCAGCAGCTTAAGTCGCAATCAGCCCCAGCATTTT. V gene TRBV7-2 combines with J gene TRBJ1-5; D is unresolved. Trimming removed 2 bases from V and 2 bases from J, with 4 bases in between. Germline V gene sequence: CDR1 SGHTA, CDR2 FQGNSA. This CDR3 comprises 13 residues.

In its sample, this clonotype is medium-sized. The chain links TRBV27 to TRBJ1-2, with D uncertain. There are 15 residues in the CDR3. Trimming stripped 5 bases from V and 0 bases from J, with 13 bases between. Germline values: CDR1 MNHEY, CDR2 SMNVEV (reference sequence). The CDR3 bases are TGTGCCAGCAGTCCGAGTCGCCGGTCTAACTATGGCTACACCTTC. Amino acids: CASSPSRRSNYGYTF.

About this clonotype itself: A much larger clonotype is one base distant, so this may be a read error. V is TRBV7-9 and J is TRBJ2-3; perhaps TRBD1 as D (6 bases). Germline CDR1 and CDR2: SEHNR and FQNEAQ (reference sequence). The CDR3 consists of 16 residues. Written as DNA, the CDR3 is TGTGCCGGCAGCCTCGGACAGTTTGTGGGTGGAGATACGCAGTATTTT. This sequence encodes CAGSLGQFVGGDTQYF. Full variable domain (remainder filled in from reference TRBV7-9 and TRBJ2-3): DTGVSQNPRHKITKRGQNVTFRCDPISEHNRLYWYRQTLGQGPEFLTYFQNEAQLEKSRLLSDRFSAERPKGSFSTLEIQRTEQGDSAMYLCAGSLGQFVGGDTQYFGPGTRLTVL.

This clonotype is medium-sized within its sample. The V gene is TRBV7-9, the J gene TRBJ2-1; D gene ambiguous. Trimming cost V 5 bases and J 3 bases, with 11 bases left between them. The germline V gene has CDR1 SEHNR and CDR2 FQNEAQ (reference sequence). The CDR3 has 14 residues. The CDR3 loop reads CASSPKDGYNEQFF. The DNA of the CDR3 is TGTGCCAGCAGCCCTAAGGACGGCTACAATGAGCAGTTCTTC.

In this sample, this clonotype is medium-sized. CDR3 sequence (DNA): TGTGCCAGCAGCGACTCTGGCTCATACAATGAGCAGTTCTTC. This encodes CASSDSGSYNEQFF. V and J are TRBV6-1 and TRBJ2-1; unclear D gene. The germline V and J ends were trimmed by 6 bases and 4 bases, with 13 bases remaining between them. The germline gives CDR1 MNHNS, CDR2 SASEGT. CDR3 length: 14 amino acids.

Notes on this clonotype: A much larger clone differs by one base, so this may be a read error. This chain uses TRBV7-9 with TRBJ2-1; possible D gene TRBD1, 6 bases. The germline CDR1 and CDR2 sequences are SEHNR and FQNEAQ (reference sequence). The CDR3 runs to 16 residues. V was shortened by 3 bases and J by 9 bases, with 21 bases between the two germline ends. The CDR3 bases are TGTGCCAGCAGCTTCCACCGGGACACCGCTAGAGTTGAGCAGTTCTTC. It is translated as CASSFHRDTARVEQFF.

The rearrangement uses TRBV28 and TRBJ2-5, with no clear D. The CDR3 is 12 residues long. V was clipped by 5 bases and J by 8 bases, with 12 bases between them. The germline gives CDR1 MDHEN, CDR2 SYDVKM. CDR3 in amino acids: CASSILRETQYF. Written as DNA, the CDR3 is TGTGCCAGCAGTATATTAAGAGAAACCCAGTACTTC.

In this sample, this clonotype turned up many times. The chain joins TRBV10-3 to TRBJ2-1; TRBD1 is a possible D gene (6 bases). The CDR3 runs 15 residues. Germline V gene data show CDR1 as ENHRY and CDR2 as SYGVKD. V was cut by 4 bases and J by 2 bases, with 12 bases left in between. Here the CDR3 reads CAISGSAGAYNEQFF. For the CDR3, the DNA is TGTGCCATCAGTGGGTCGGCAGGGGCCTACAATGAGCAGTTCTTC.

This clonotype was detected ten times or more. CDR3 nucleotide sequence: TGTGCCAGCAGGGCCGGGACTAGCGGGGGGCCCAGAAATGAGCAGTTCTTC. Translated, it gives CASRAGTSGGPRNEQFF. The V call is TRBV2, the J call TRBJ2-1; 15 nucleotides agree with TRBD2. The CDR3 consists of 17 residues. Germline V gene data show CDR1 as SNHLY and CDR2 as FYNNEI. V dropped 6 bases and J dropped 7; count of bases not matched to a gene: 10. Supplemented by reference TRBV2 and TRBJ2-1, the full variable domain reads EPEVTQTPSHQVTQMGQEVILRCVPISNHLYFYWYRQILGQKVEFLVSFYNNEISEKSEIFDDQFSVERPDGSNFTLKIRSTKLEDSAMYFCASRAGTSGGPRNEQFFGPGTRLTVL.

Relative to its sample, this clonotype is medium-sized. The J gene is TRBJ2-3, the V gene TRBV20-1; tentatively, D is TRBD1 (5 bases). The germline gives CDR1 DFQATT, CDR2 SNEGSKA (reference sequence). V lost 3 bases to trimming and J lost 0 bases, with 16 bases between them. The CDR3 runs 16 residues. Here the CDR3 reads CSASQMGLTSTDTQYF. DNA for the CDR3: TGCAGTGCTAGCCAGATGGGGCTCACTAGCACAGATACGCAGTATTTT.

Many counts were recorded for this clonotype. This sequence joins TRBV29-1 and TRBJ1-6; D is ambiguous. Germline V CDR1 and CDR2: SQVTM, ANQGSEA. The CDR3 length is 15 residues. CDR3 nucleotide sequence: TGCAGGACCGCTCGATGGAGCTCCTATAATTCACCCCTCCACTTT. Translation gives CRTARWSSYNSPLHF.

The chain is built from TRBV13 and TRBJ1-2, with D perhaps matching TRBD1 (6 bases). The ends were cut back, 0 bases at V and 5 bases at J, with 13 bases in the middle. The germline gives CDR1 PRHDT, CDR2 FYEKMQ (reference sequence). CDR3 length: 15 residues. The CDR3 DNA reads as TGTGCCAGCAGCTTAGGCCGCCAAACAGGGTATGGCTACACCTTC. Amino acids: CASSLGRQTGYGYTF.

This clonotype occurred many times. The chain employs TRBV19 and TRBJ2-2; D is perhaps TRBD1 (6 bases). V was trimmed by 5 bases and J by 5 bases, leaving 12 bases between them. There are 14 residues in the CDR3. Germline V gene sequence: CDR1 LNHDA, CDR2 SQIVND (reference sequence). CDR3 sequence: CASSEWGQTGELFF. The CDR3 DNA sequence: TGTGCCAGTAGTGAGTGGGGGCAAACCGGGGAGCTGTTTTTT.

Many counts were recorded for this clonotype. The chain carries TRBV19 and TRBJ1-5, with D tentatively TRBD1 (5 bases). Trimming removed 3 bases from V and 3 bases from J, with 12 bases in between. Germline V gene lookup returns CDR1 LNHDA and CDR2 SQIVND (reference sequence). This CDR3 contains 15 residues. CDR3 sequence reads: CASSIRHRNNQPQHF. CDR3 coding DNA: TGTGCCAGTAGTATTCGGCACAGGAACAATCAGCCCCAGCATTTT.

In nucleotides, the CDR3 is TGTGCCAGCAGCCAGATTAGCGTGGCAGATACGCAGTATTTT. Translated, it gives CASSQISVADTQYF. V and J are TRBV2 and TRBJ2-3; D might be TRBD2 (5 bases). Germline V lookup: CDR1 SNHLY, CDR2 FYNNEI. The CDR3 consists of 14 residues. Trimming removed 6 bases from V and 4 bases from J, with 14 bases in between.